Listed here are 11 T cell receptor beta chains from one sample, sequenced in a study of blood T cells in healthy people across ages. With a J-beta primer mix and a sample-barcoded 5' primer, a second PCR ran about 7 to 12 cycles. TCRdb redid the calling of the 5' RACE reads with MiXCR, one entry per CDR3 protein. The sample comprises more than 1,400,000 distinct CDR3 sequences, around 39% of which are singletons, and 7% to 9.5% rests with the top ten. The sequenced sample was blood. The receptor set was obtained from a woman aged 18 to 35 in good health.

This clonotype was detected a few times. The rearrangement uses TRBV10-3 and TRBJ2-1; 8 bases fit TRBD2. Germline V gives CDR1 ENHRY, CDR2 SYGVKD. J gave up 3 bases and V 10 bases, and 5 bases lay outside the gene matches. CDR3 size: 13 residues. CDR3 protein: CATKRESYNEQFF. The CDR3 DNA sequence: TGTGCCACCAAGCGGGAGAGCTACAATGAGCAGTTCTTC.

The chain uses TRBV3-1 and TRBJ1-4; tentatively, D is TRBD1 (5 bases). The CDR3 consists of 15 residues. V lost 4 bases, J lost 4 bases, and 13 bases lay in between. Germline values: CDR1 LGHDT, CDR2 YNNKEL (reference sequence). The CDR3 bases are TGTGCCAGCAGCCGACGGGGACCGGGTAATGAAAAACTGTTTTTT. Residues: CASSRRGPGNEKLFF. Drawing the rest from reference TRBV3-1 and TRBJ1-4, the complete variable domain is DTAVSQTPKYLVTQMGNDKSIKCEQNLGHDTMYWYKQDSKKFLKIMFSYNNKELIINETVPNRFSPKSPDKAHLNLHINSLELGDSAVYFCASSRRGPGNEKLFFGSGTQLSVL.

The chain joins TRBV10-1 to TRBJ2-7; D is undetermined. The CDR3 sequence is 15 residues long. The V gene lost 2 bases and the J gene lost 0 bases, with 11 bases spanning the gap. Looked up from germline, CDR1 is WNHNN and CDR2 is SYGVQD (reference sequence). CDR3 amino acids: CASSEKPAPSYEQYF. The CDR3 DNA follows: TGCGCCAGCAGTGAGAAGCCAGCCCCCTCCTACGAGCAGTACTTC.

This clonotype was recorded at least ten times. A much larger clone sits a single nucleotide away, making a read error possible. The rearrangement joins TRBV5-1 to TRBJ1-1; D possibly corresponds to TRBD1 (6 bases). In germline, CDR1 is SGHRS, CDR2 YFSETQ. V was cut by 0 bases and J by 1 base, with 7 bases left in between. The CDR3 is 14 amino acids. The CDR3 spells CASSLGQENTEAFF. CDR3 sequence (DNA): TGCGCCAGCAGCTTGGGACAGGAGAACACTGAAGCTTTCTTT.

This clonotype has only a few counts. The rearrangement uses TRBV7-2 and TRBJ2-1, with 8 bases aligning to TRBD2. Germline lookup yields CDR1 SGHTA and CDR2 FQGNSA. V lost 2 bases and J lost 9; bases outside the gene matches: 9. The length of the CDR3 is 15 residues. CDR3 in amino acids: CASSLLSLAGGEQFF. CDR3 bases: TGTGCCAGCAGCTTACTTTCGCTAGCGGGTGGTGAGCAGTTCTTC. The full variable domain, completed using reference TRBV7-2 and TRBJ2-1, is GAGVSQSPSNKVTEKGKDVELRCDPISGHTALYWYRQSLGQGLEFLIYFQGNSAPDKSGLPSDRFSAERTGGSVSTLTIQRTQQEDSAVYLCASSLLSLAGGEQFFGPGTRLTVL.

This clonotype appeared a few times. The genes are TRBV10-2 and TRBJ2-7; the D is unclear. CDR1 is WSHSY and CDR2 is SAAADI in the germline V gene. Trimming left V 7 bases short and J 0 bases short, with 16 bases between. This CDR3 region has 15 residues. The CDR3 nucleotides are TGCGCCAGCACCGAGTGGGGTCGGAGCTCCTACGAGCAGTACTTC. It yields the protein CASTEWGRSSYEQYF.

The chain combines TRBV29-1 with TRBJ2-3; TRBD2 aligns across 12 bases. V was pared by 5 bases and J by 6 bases, with 9 bases of the junction left unmatched. Germline CDR1 is SQVTM and CDR2 is ANQGSEA. The CDR3 contains 15 residues. CDR3 sequence reads: CSVRVLAGGWDTQYF. The CDR3 nucleotides read TGCAGCGTTCGTGTCCTAGCGGGAGGGTGGGATACGCAGTATTTT.

The V call is TRBV2, the J call TRBJ2-3, with D unclear. The V end was cut by 2 bases, the J end by 6 bases, with 12 bases between. The CDR3 length is 14 residues. Germline V lookup: CDR1 SNHLY, CDR2 FYNNEI. The CDR3 here is CASSETQRLDTQYF. The CDR3 DNA sequence: TGTGCCAGCAGTGAAACACAACGCCTGGATACGCAGTATTTT.

The rearrangement uses TRBV2 and TRBJ2-1, with no clear D. The CDR3 extends over 14 amino acids. The germline CDR1 and CDR2 sequences are SNHLY and FYNNEI. V dropped 7 bases and J dropped 6 bases, with 16 bases sitting between them. CDR3 DNA: TGTGCCAGCATTGGCACCTTAGTCTCCAATGAGCAGTTCTTC. This gives the protein CASIGTLVSNEQFF.

The chain is built from TRBV28 and TRBJ1-5; perhaps TRBD1 as D (6 bases). With 1 base removed from V and 2 bases from J, the gap between germline ends came to 12 bases. This CDR3 is 16 amino acids long. The germline V gene has CDR1 MDHEN and CDR2 SYDVKM. The CDR3 bases are TGTGCCAGCAGTTTATTGGGGGGCGAGGGCAATCAGCCCCAGCATTTT. This sequence encodes CASSLLGGEGNQPQHF. The full variable domain, completed using reference TRBV28 and TRBJ1-5, is DVKVTQSSRYLVKRTGEKVFLECVQDMDHENMFWYRQDPGLGLRLIYFSYDVKMKEKGDIPEGYSVSREKKERFSLILESASTNQTSMYLCASSLLGGEGNQPQHFGDGTRLSIL.

The chain joins TRBV4-1 to TRBJ2-5, with TRBD2 identical over 8 bases. With 0 bases clipped from V and 3 bases from J, the junction kept 6 bases outside the gene matches. The CDR3 contains 16 residues. CDR1 and CDR2 (germline): MGHRA, YSYEKL. Here the CDR3 reads CASSQDPSTSEETQYF. Here the CDR3 DNA reads TGCGCCAGCAGCCAAGACCCTTCGACTAGCGAAGAGACCCAGTACTTC.